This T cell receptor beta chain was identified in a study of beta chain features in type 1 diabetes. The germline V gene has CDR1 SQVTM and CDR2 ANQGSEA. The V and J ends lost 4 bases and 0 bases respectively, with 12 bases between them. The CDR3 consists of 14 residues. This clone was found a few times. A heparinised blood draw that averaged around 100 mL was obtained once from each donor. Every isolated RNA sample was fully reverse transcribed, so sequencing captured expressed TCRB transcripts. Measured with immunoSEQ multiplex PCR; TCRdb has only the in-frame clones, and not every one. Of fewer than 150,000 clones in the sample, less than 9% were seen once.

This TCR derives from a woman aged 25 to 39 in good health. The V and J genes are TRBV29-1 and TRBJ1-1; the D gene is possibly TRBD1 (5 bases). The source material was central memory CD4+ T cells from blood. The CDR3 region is CSVARTNLNTEAFF. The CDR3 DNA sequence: TGCAGCGTTGCCCGGACAAATCTGAACACTGAAGCTTTCTTT.